Reported below is one T cell receptor (beta chain). Its antigen is not known. The donors, nominally healthy at sampling, likely had unrecorded immune exposures. The PCR used 60 Vbeta and 13 Jbeta primers. The table came from immunoSEQ multiplex PCR; TCRdb's copy has only in-frame clones and leaves some out. The table includes about 250,000 clones, around 90% detected once. The data belong to a study of cytomegalovirus exposure and HLA in healthy donors. Study observations and caveats: Most observed TCR sequences were rare, whereas some public TCRs were detected in many donors. Immune exposure data for these donors was limited to CMV serostatus. As a later analysis showed, a missense DCLRE1C variant was linked to trimming of TCR beta V- and J-genes.

V was trimmed by 1 base and J by 3 bases, leaving 4 bases between them. The CDR3 extends over 12 amino acids. Germline assignment: CDR1 SGHRS and CDR2 YFSETQ. The clonotype was recovered from a girl aged 2-10 years in good health and CMV-seronegative. The chain links TRBV5-1 to TRBJ1-1; no reliable D call. The sample taken for sequencing was PBMCs. The CDR3 DNA is TGCGCCAGCAGCTTGTTAGACACTGAAGCTTTCTTT. Protein sequence: CASSLLDTEAFF.